This T cell receptor (beta chain) was profiled in a study of blood T cell repertoires in COVID-19. The overall study: T cells, B-cell-depleted T cells, or PBMCs supplied cDNA or gDNA.

The V gene's germline CDR1 is SGHNT and CDR2 YENEEA. This CDR3 is built from 15 residues. V dropped 5 bases and J dropped 2 bases, with 16 bases sitting between them. Per the original methods: How many nucleated cells were present was estimated from reference gene primer amplification. The assay was immunoSEQ multiplex PCR, and TCRdb's table has in-frame clones only and misses some. The DNA gave D and trimming, while V, J and clone size come from that table. The sample lists 250,000 or so clones, 88% occurring once. Sample: peripheral blood. The sequence came from a woman in her thirties or forties who had recovered from COVID-19. The gene calls are TRBV11-3 and TRBJ2-7; a possible D gene is TRBD2 (6 bases). The DNA of the CDR3 is TGTGCCAGCAGCCCCTTGCTAGCGCCCCCCTACGAGCAGTACTTC. Translated, it gives CASSPLLAPPYEQYF.